This TCR beta chain appears in the sequencing data of a study of T cells expressing NK-cell markers. The germline gives CDR1 DFQATT, CDR2 SNEGSKA (reference sequence). This CDR3 region has 15 residues. Production of TCR beta cDNA relied on 5'RACE template switching with UMIs. TCRdb re-called the 5' RACE reads; every CDR3 protein appears as one record, without DNA. This listing includes 3,000 to 3,500 distinct CDR3 sequences. Specimen: blood T cells: a sorted CD56 or NKG2C T cell subset, CD4+ or CD8+ T cells, or bulk PBMC T cells (not recorded which). The chain carries TRBV20-1 and TRBJ2-1. The origin of this receptor is a woman aged 18-35 years in good health. This CDR3 reads CSARKTSSSYNEQFF.